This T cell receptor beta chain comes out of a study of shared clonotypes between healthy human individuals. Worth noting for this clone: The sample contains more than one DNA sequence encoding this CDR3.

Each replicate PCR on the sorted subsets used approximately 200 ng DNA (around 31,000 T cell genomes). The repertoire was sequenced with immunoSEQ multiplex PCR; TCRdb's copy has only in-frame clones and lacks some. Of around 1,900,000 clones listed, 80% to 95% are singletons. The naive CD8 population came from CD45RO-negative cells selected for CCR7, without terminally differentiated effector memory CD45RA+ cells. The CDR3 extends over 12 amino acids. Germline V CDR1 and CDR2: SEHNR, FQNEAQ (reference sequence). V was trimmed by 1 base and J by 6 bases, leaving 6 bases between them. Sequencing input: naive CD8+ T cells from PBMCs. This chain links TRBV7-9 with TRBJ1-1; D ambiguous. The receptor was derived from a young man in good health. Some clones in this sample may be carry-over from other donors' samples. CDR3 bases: TGTGCCAGCAGCTTAGACTCACCTGAAGCTTTCTTT. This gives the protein CASSLDSPEAFF.